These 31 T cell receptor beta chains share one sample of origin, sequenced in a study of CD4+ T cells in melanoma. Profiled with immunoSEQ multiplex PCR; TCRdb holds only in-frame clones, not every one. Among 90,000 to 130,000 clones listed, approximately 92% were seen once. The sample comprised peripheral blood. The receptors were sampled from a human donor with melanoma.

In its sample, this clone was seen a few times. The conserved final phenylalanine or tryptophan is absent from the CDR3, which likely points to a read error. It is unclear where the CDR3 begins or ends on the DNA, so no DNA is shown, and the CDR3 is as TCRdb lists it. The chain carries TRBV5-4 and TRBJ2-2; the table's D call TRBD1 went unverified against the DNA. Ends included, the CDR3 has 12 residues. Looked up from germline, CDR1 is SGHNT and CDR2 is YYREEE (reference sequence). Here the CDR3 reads CASSLRGTYQIV.

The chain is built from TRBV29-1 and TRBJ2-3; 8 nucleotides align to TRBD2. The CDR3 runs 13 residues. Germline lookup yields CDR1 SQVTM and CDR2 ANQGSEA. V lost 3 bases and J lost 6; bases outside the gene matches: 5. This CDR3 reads CSVEAGGPDTQYF. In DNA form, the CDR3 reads TGCAGCGTTGAGGCGGGGGGCCCCGATACGCAGTATTTT.

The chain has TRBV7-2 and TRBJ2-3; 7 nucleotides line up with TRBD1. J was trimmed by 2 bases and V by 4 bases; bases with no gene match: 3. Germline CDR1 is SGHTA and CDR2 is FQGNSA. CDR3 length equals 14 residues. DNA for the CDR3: TGTGCCAGCAGCTCGGACAGGTTCACAGATACGCAGTATTTT. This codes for CASSSDRFTDTQYF.

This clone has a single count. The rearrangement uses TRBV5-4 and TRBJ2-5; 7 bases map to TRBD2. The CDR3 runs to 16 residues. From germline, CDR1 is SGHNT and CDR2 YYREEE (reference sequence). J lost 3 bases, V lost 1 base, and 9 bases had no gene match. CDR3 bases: TGTGCCAGCAGCTTGCCAGGTCTAGCGGCAAAAGAGACCCAGTACTTC. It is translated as CASSLPGLAAKETQYF.

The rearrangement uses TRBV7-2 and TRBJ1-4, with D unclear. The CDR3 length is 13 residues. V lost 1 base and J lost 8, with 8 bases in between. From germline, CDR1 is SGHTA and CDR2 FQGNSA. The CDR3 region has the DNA TGTGCCAGCAGCTTAGAGGGAGGGGAAAAACTGTTTTTT. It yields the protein CASSLEGGEKLFF.

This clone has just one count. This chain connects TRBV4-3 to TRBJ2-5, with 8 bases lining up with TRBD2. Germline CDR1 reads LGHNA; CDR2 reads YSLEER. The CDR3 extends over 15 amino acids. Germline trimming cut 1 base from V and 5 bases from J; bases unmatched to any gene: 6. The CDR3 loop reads CASSQAAGEGETQYF. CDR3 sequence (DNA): TGCGCCAGCAGCCAAGCAGCGGGGGAGGGGGAGACCCAGTACTTC.

Written as DNA, the CDR3 is TGTGCCAGCAGCTTATTAGGACAGGGGAGCTCCTACAATGAGCAGTTCTTC. This gives the protein CASSLLGQGSSYNEQFF. The rearrangement uses TRBV7-2 and TRBJ2-1, with TRBD1 identical over 9 bases. After removal of 2 bases from V and 0 bases from J, the junction contained 5 bases not matched to a gene. In germline, CDR1 is SGHTA, CDR2 FQGNSA. The length of the CDR3 is 17 residues.

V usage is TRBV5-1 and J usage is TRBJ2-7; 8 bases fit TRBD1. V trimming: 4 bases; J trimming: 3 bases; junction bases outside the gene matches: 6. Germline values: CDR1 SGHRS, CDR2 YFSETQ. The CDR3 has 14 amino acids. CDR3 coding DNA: TGCGCCAGCAGCGCGCAGGGGGCGATCTACGAGCAGTACTTC. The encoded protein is CASSAQGAIYEQYF.

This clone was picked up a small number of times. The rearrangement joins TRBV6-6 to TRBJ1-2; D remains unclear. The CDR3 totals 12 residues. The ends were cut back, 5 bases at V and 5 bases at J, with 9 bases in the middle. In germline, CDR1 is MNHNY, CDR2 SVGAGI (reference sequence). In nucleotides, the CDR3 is TGTGCCAGCAGTCAGCAGGAGTATGGCTACACCTTC. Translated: CASSQQEYGYTF.

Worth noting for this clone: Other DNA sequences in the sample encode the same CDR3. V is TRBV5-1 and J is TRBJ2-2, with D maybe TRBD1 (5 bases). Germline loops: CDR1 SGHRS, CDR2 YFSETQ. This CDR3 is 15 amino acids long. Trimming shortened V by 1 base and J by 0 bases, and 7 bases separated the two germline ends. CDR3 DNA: TGCGCCAGCAGCTTGTCAGGGACGAACACCGGGGAGCTGTTTTTT. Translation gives CASSLSGTNTGELFF. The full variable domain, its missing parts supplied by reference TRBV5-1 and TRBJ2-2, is KAGVTQTPRYLIKTRGQQVTLSCSPISGHRSVSWYQQTPGQGLQFLFEYFSETQRNKGNFPGRFSGRQFSNSRSEMNVSTLELGDSALYLCASSLSGTNTGELFFGEGSRLTVL.

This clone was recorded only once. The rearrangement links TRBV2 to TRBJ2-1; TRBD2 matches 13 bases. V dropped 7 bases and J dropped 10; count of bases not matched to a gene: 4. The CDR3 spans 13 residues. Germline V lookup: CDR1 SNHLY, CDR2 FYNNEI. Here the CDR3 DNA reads TGTGCCAGCACCGGGACTAGCGGGGACGAGCAGTTCTTC. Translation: CASTGTSGDEQFF.

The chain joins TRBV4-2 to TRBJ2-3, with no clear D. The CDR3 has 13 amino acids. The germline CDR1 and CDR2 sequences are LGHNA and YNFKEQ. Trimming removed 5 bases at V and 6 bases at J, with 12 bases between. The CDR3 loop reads CASSVLGADTQYF. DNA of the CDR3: TGTGCCAGCAGCGTGCTAGGCGCCGATACGCAGTATTTT.

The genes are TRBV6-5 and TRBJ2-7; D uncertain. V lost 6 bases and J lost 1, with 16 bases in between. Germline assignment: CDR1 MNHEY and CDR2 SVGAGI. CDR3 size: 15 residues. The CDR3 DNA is TGTGCCAGCAGGCCCGGTGCAGGTGCGTCCTACGAGCAGTACTTC. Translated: CASRPGAGASYEQYF.

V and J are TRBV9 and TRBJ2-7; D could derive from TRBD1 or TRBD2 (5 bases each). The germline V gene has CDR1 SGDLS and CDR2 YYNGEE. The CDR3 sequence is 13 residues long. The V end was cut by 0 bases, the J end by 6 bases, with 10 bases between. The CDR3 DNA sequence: TGTGCCAGCAGCGTAGCTGGGGGTACCGAGCAGTACTTC. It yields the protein CASSVAGGTEQYF.

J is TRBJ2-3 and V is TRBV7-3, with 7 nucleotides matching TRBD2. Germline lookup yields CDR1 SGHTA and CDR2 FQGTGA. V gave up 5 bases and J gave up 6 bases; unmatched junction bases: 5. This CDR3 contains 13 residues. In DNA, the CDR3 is TGTGCCAGCAGCAAAGAACTAGCGGATACGCAGTATTTT. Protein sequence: CASSKELADTQYF.

The CDR3 protein is CAISDGDRGYEQYF. Written as DNA, the CDR3 is TGTGCCATCAGTGACGGAGACAGGGGCTACGAGCAGTACTTC. V and J are TRBV10-3 and TRBJ2-7, with 8 bases fitting TRBD1. Germline assignment: CDR1 ENHRY and CDR2 SYGVKD. The V gene end was trimmed by 3 bases and the J gene end by 3 bases; junction bases not matched to a gene: 4. The CDR3 covers 14 residues.

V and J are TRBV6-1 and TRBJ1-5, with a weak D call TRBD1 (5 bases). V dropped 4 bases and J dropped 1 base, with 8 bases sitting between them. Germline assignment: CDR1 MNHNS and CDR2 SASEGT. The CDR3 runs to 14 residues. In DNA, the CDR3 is TGTGCCAGCAGTGGAGGGGTAAGCAATCAGCCCCAGCATTTT. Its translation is CASSGGVSNQPQHF.

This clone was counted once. For the CDR3, the DNA is TGTGCCAGCAGCTTGAAGGACATAAACACCGGGGAGCTGTTTTTT. It codes for CASSLKDINTGELFF. The chain couples TRBV7-9 to TRBJ2-2; a possible D gene is TRBD1 (5 bases). In germline, CDR1 is SEHNR, CDR2 FQNEAQ (reference sequence). V lost 3 bases to trimming and J lost 2 bases, with 10 bases between them. CDR3 length equals 15 residues.

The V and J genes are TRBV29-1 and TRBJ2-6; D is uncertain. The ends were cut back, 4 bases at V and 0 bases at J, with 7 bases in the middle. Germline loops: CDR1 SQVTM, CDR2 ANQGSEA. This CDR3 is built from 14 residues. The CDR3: CSVVANSGANVLTF. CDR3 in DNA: TGCAGCGTTGTCGCGAACTCTGGGGCCAACGTCCTGACTTTC.

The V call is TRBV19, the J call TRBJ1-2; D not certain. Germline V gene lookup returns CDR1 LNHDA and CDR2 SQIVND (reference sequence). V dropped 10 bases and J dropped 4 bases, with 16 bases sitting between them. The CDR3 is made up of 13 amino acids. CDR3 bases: TGTGCCACATCCGAGGGTAGAAGCTATGGCTACACCTTC. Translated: CATSEGRSYGYTF.

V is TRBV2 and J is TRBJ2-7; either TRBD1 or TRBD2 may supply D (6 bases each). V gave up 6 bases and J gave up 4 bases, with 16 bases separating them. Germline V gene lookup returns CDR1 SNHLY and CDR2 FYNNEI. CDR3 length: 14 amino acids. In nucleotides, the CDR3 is TGTGCCAGCAGGAGGGGGGCTAGCTTATACGAGCAGTACTTC. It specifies CASRRGASLYEQYF.

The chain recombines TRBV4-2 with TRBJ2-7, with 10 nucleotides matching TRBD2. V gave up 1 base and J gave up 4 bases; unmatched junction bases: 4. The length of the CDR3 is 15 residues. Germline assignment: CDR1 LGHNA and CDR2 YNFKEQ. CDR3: CASSQVGLAFYEQYF. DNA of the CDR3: TGTGCCAGCAGCCAAGTGGGACTAGCGTTTTACGAGCAGTACTTC.

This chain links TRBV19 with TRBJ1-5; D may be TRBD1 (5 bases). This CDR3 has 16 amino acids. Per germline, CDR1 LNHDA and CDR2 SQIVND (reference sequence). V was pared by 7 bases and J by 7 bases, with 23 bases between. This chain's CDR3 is CASNDSPWGGGQPQHF. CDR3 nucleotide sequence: TGTGCCAGTAATGATAGCCCCTGGGGCGGTGGCCAGCCCCAGCATTTT.

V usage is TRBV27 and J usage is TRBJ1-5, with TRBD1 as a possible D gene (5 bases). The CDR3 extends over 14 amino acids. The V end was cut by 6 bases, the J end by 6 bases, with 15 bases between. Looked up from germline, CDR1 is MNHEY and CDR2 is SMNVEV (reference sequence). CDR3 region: CASRVRGEGQPQHF. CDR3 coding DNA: TGTGCCAGCAGAGTACGAGGGGAGGGTCAGCCCCAGCATTTT.

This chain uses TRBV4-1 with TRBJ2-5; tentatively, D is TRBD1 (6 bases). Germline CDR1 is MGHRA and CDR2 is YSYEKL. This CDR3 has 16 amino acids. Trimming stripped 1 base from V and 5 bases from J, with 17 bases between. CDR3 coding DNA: TGCGCCAGCAGCCAAGGTGGGGGCCTAGAACTGGAGACCCAGTACTTC. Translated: CASSQGGGLELETQYF.

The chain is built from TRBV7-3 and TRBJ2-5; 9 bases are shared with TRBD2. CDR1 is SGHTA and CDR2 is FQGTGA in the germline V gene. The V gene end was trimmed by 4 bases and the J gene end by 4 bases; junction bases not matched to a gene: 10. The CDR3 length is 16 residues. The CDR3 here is CASSSWGREGRETQYF. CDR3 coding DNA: TGTGCCAGCAGCTCCTGGGGGCGGGAGGGCCGAGAGACCCAGTACTTC. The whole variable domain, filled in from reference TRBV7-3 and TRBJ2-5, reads GAGVSQTPSNKVTEKGKYVELRCDPISGHTALYWYRQSLGQGPEFLIYFQGTGAADDSGLPNDRFFAVRPEGSVSTLKIQRTERGDSAVYLCASSSWGREGRETQYFGPGTRLLVL.

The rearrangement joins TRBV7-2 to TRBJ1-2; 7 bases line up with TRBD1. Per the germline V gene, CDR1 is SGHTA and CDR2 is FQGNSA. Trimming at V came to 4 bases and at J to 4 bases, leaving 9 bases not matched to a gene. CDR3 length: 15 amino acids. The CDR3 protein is CASSSQTGNRYGYTF. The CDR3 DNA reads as TGTGCCAGCAGCTCCCAGACAGGGAATCGCTATGGCTACACCTTC.

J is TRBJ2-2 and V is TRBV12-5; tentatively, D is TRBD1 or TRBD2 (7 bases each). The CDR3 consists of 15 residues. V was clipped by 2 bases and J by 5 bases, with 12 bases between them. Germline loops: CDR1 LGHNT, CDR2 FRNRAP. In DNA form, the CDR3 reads TGTGCTAGTGGTTTGTCCAGGGGGGGGACCGGGGAGCTGTTTTTT. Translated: CASGLSRGGTGELFF.

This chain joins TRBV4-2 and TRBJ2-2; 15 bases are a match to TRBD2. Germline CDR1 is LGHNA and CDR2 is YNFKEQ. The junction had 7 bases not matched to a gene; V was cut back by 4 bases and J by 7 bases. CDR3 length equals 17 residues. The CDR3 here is CASSPGLAGGPNGELFF. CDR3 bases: TGTGCCAGCAGCCCCGGACTAGCGGGGGGGCCTAACGGGGAGCTGTTTTTT.

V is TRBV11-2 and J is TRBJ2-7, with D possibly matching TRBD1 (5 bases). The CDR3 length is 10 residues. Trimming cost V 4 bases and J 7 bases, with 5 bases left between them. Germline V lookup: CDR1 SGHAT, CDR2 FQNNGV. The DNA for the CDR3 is TGTGCCAGCAGCTACAGGGAGCAGTACTTC. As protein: CASSYREQYF.

The CDR3 coding sequence is TGTGCCAGCTCGGGTGGCACTGAAGCTTTCTTT. It yields the protein CASSGGTEAFF. The J gene is TRBJ1-1, the V gene TRBV18, with D hard to call. This CDR3 has 11 residues. Trimming pared 6 bases from V and 4 bases from J, leaving 6 bases between. Per germline, CDR1 KGHSH and CDR2 LQKENI.